The following is a TCR beta chain sequence with its context. What it recognizes is unknown. The CDR3 end shows no conserved phenylalanine or tryptophan, and so a read error is likely. The sample comes from a study of read filtering for tumor transcriptome and immune sequencing. Study-wide context: After DNase treatment, RNA was made into whole-transcriptome libraries. Study observations and caveats: Without single-read clonotypes, shared clonotype proportions correlated more between IR-seq and RNA-seq.

The library was built from roughly 400 ng RNA with molecular barcoded adaptors for alpha/delta and beta/gamma chains. Each CDR3 protein is one row after TCRdb ran MiXCR on the reads. The top ten hold 15% of the sample, which has over 80,000 distinct CDR3 sequences, more than 9% seen once. Trimming pared 7 bases from V and 4 bases from J, leaving 16 bases between. Germline CDR1 MNHEY, CDR2 SVGAGI. CDR3 length: 14 residues. Sequencing input: a population of CD138-negative cells sorted from bone marrow. This TCR was recovered from a donor at least 40 years old with multiple myeloma. This chain connects TRBV6-5 to TRBJ1-2; maybe TRBD1 (6 bases). The CDR3 nucleotides read TGTGCCAGCACACCGAAGGGACAAGGCTATGGCTACACCTAC. Translated, it gives CASTPKGQGYGYTY.